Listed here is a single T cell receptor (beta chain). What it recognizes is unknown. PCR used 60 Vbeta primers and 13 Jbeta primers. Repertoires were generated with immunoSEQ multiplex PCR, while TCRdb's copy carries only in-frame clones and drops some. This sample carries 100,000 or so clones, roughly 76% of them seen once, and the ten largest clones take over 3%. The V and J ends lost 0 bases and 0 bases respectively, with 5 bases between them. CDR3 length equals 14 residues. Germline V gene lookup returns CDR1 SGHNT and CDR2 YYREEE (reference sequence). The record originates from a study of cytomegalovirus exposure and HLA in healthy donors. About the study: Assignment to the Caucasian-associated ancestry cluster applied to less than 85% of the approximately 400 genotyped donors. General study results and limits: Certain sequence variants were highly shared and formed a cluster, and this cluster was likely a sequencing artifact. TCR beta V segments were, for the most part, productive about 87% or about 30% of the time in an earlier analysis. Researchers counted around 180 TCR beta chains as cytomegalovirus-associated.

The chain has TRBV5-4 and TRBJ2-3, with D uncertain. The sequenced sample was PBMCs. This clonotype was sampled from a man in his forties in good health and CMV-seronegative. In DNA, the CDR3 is TGTGCCAGCAGCTTGGGTTATAGCACAGATACGCAGTATTTT. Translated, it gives CASSLGYSTDTQYF.